This T cell receptor (beta chain) was found in a study of blood T cell repertoires in COVID-19. Overall study context: The United States, Italy and Spain provided the acute and convalescent COVID-19 samples.

Per the study methods: Estimation of nucleated cell counts was performed using reference gene primer amplification. Sequencing was performed with immunoSEQ multiplex PCR; in TCRdb, only in-frame clones are kept and a portion is missing. That table is the source of V, J and clone size, and D and trimming were worked out from the DNA. The sample records about 200,000 clones, 75% to 85% being singletons. Participants were aged roughly 18 to 90 years from 24 US areas. CDR1 SQVTM and CDR2 ANQGSEA come from the germline V gene. V was trimmed by 0 bases and J by 15 bases, leaving 19 bases between them. The CDR3 totals 13 residues. This clone was observed a single time.

This TCR came from a woman aged 45-65 years with acute COVID-19. The chain is built from TRBV29-1 and TRBJ2-3, with D perhaps matching TRBD1 (6 bases). The sequencing input was PBMCs or T cells enriched from blood (not recorded which). The CDR3 sequence: CSVEEGASETSYF. Written as DNA, the CDR3 is TGCAGCGTTGAAGAGGGGGCGTCCGAGACTTCTTATTTT.